The 24 T cell receptor beta chains below come from one sample, sequenced in a study of cytomegalovirus exposure and HLA in healthy donors. 60 Vbeta and 13 Jbeta primers were used in PCR. Sequenced by immunoSEQ multiplex PCR; TCRdb stores in-frame clones only, minus some. The sample lists about 150,000 clones, around 88% occurring once. What was sequenced was PBMCs. Every receptor here comes from a woman under 30 in good health and CMV-seronegative.

V is TRBV28 and J is TRBJ2-5; D not certain. Germline V gene data show CDR1 as MDHEN and CDR2 as SYDVKM. The V end was cut by 8 bases, the J end by 5 bases, with 12 bases between. The CDR3 covers 12 residues. The CDR3 here is CASLSTGETQYF. For the CDR3, the DNA is TGTGCCAGCCTTAGTACCGGGGAGACCCAGTACTTC.

The rearrangement links TRBV18 to TRBJ1-2; D unresolved. Trimming stripped 3 bases from V and 2 bases from J, with 10 bases between. The length of the CDR3 is 14 residues. The germline gives CDR1 KGHSH, CDR2 LQKENI. The CDR3 nucleotides are TGTGCCAGCTCACCCACTACGGCAAACTATGGCTACACCTTC. The encoded protein is CASSPTTANYGYTF.

The chain combines TRBV11-2 with TRBJ2-7; weak D call: TRBD1 (5 bases). The CDR3 length is 16 residues. V lost 0 bases to trimming and J lost 1 base, with 13 bases between them. Germline CDR1 reads SGHAT; CDR2 reads FQNNGV. CDR3 nucleotide sequence: TGTGCCAGCAGCTTAGATCTGGCGACAGCGTCCTACGAGCAGTACTTC. Residues: CASSLDLATASYEQYF.

This clone appeared a few times. The J gene is TRBJ2-3, the V gene TRBV6-4; 10 nucleotides agree with TRBD2. From germline, CDR1 is MRHNA and CDR2 SNTAGT. There are 15 residues in the CDR3. V was pared by 4 bases and J by 3 bases, with 4 bases of the junction left unmatched. The CDR3 region has the DNA TGTGCCAGCAGTGGGCCTAGCGGGAGAACAGATACGCAGTATTTT. Encoded protein: CASSGPSGRTDTQYF.

The gene calls are TRBV4-2 and TRBJ2-5; 11 bases line up with TRBD2. Germline CDR1 is LGHNA and CDR2 is YNFKEQ. This CDR3 has 16 amino acids. The V segment lost 3 bases and the J segment 2 bases; nucleotides outside the gene matches: 5. For the CDR3, the DNA is TGTGCCAGCAGCCAGGGGACTAGCGGACCGCAAGAGACCCAGTACTTC. This sequence encodes CASSQGTSGPQETQYF.

J is TRBJ2-3 and V is TRBV4-2; 7 bases agree with TRBD2. After removal of 2 bases from V and 6 bases from J, the junction contained 8 bases not matched to a gene. The germline V gene has CDR1 LGHNA and CDR2 YNFKEQ. The CDR3 is 15 amino acids. CDR3 coding DNA: TGTGCCAGCAGCCAAAATCGAGCGGGGTCGGATACGCAGTATTTT. Translation gives CASSQNRAGSDTQYF.

J is TRBJ1-2 and V is TRBV27, with D perhaps matching TRBD1 (6 bases). Trimming stripped 7 bases from V and 2 bases from J, with 14 bases between. Germline V lookup: CDR1 MNHEY, CDR2 SMNVEV (reference sequence). CDR3 length: 14 residues. The CDR3 sequence: CASNYYRANYGYTF. The CDR3 coding sequence is TGTGCCAGCAACTATTACAGGGCCAACTATGGCTACACCTTC.

The V call is TRBV7-6, the J call TRBJ1-1; D possibly corresponds to TRBD1 (6 bases). The CDR3 runs 13 residues. The V and J ends lost 3 bases and 11 bases respectively, with 16 bases between them. Germline values: CDR1 SGHVS, CDR2 FNYEAQ. CDR3: CASSLTGSRDAFF. The DNA for the CDR3 is TGTGCCAGCAGCTTGACAGGCTCCCGGGATGCTTTCTTT.

The chain has TRBV7-9 and TRBJ2-1; possibly TRBD2 for D (6 bases). This CDR3 has 12 amino acids. Germline CDR1 SEHNR, CDR2 FQNEAQ (reference sequence). CDR3 coding DNA: TGTGCTGGAGGGCCCGCCTACAATGAGCAGTTCTTC. Encoded protein: CAGGPAYNEQFF. Full variable domain (rest looked up from reference TRBV7-9 and TRBJ2-1): DTGVSQNPRHKITKRGQNVTFRCDPISEHNRLYWYRQTLGQGPEFLTYFQNEAQLEKSRLLSDRFSAERPKGSFSTLEIQRTEQGDSAMYLCAGGPAYNEQFFGPGTRLTVL.

The rearrangement links TRBV30 to TRBJ1-5, with D hard to call. Germline V lookup: CDR1 GTSNPN, CDR2 SVGIG (reference sequence). The germline V and J ends were trimmed by 3 bases and 7 bases, with 13 bases remaining between them. There are 13 residues in the CDR3. CDR3 sequence (DNA): TGTGCCTGGAGCCTACATCCGGGGCAGCCCCAGCATTTT. Its translation is CAWSLHPGQPQHF.

The V and J genes are TRBV5-6 and TRBJ2-5; 7 bases agree with TRBD1. The DNA matches TRBJ2-7 better at its end, which makes the J call doubtful. Per the germline V gene, CDR1 is SGHDT and CDR2 is YYEEEE. The CDR3 runs to 13 residues. The CDR3 is CASSSGGWGEQYF. CDR3 coding DNA: TGTGCCAGCAGCTCAGGGGGATGGGGCGAGCAGTACTTC.

The chain has TRBV5-1 and TRBJ2-1, with 9 bases matching TRBD2. This CDR3 contains 15 residues. The V gene's germline CDR1 is SGHRS and CDR2 YFSETQ. V shed 2 bases and J 9 bases; nucleotides not matched to a gene: 9. The CDR3 bases are TGCGCCAGCAGCTTCGGTGCGGGGGGGCCCCCTGAGCAGTTCTTC. It is translated as CASSFGAGGPPEQFF.

The CDR3 DNA follows: TGTGCCAGCAGCTTTGGCGGGGCGGGGTACAATGAGCAGTTCTTC. Its translation is CASSFGGAGYNEQFF. The J gene is TRBJ2-1, the V gene TRBV11-3; possibly TRBD2 for D (6 bases). The V end was cut by 3 bases, the J end by 4 bases, with 13 bases between. Per the germline V gene, CDR1 is SGHNT and CDR2 is YENEEA. The CDR3 covers 15 residues.

The chain couples TRBV27 to TRBJ1-1, with D perhaps TRBD1 (6 bases). The CDR3 has 15 amino acids. V was clipped by 2 bases and J by 3 bases, with 13 bases between them. In germline, CDR1 is MNHEY, CDR2 SMNVEV (reference sequence). The CDR3 protein is CASSLRQETDTEAFF. CDR3 sequence (DNA): TGTGCCAGCAGTTTACGACAGGAGACGGACACTGAAGCTTTCTTT.

In the case of this clone: A junction boundary mismatches the germline segment, possibly from a read error. This rearrangement joins TRBV6-1 to TRBJ2-3, with D possibly TRBD2 on 5 matching bases. Germline-derived CDR1 and CDR2 are MNHNS and SASEGT. CDR3 length: 15 amino acids. Written as DNA, the CDR3 is TGTGCCAGCAGTGAAACGGCGGGTAGCACAGATACGCACTATTTT. This sequence encodes CASSETAGSTDTHYF.

The chain employs TRBV6-6 and TRBJ2-7, with 9 bases fitting TRBD1. The germline V gene encodes CDR1 MNHNY and CDR2 SVGAGI (reference sequence). This CDR3 comprises 14 residues. The J segment lost 5 bases and the V segment lost 8 bases, leaving 10 bases of the junction unmatched. The CDR3, as DNA: TGTGCCAGCGATGAGGGACAGGGCGCCGACGAGCAGTACTTC. It yields the protein CASDEGQGADEQYF.

This rearrangement joins TRBV18 to TRBJ2-2, with TRBD1 matching 7 bases. The ends lost 4 bases at V and 0 bases at J; junction bases unmatched: 2. The CDR3 has 15 amino acids. Germline V gene data show CDR1 as KGHSH and CDR2 as LQKENI. The CDR3 here is CASSRGQTNTGELFF. The CDR3 DNA reads as TGTGCCAGCTCACGGGGACAGACGAACACCGGGGAGCTGTTTTTT.

This chain uses TRBV11-2 with TRBJ1-6; 7 positions agree with TRBD1. Germline V gene sequence: CDR1 SGHAT, CDR2 FQNNGV. The CDR3 has 18 amino acids. J gave up 7 bases and V 5 bases, and 17 bases lay outside the gene matches. The CDR3 loop reads CASSPHRRKTGKNSPLHF. CDR3 DNA sequence: TGTGCCAGCAGCCCACATAGGAGGAAGACAGGGAAAAATTCACCCCTCCACTTT.

This clone occurred once. V is TRBV19 and J is TRBJ1-5; TRBD1 might be the D (5 bases). Trimming stripped 5 bases from V and 6 bases from J, with 11 bases between. Germline lookup yields CDR1 LNHDA and CDR2 SQIVND (reference sequence). This CDR3 has 13 residues. In DNA form, the CDR3 reads TGTGCCAGTAGTGCACAGGAGGGTCAGCCCCAGCATTTT. Translated: CASSAQEGQPQHF.

This clone was seen a single time. In nucleotides, the CDR3 is TGTGCCAGCACCAGAGCTTCCGGGACAATCTACGAGCAGTACTTC. This translates into CASTRASGTIYEQYF. The rearrangement joins TRBV6-1 to TRBJ2-7, with TRBD1 as a possible D gene (6 bases). The V end was cut by 7 bases, the J end by 3 bases, with 19 bases between. This CDR3 has 15 residues. In germline, CDR1 is MNHNS, CDR2 SASEGT.

V and J are TRBV2 and TRBJ2-7; TRBD1 agrees at 8 bases. J was trimmed by 6 bases and V by 7 bases; bases with no gene match: 5. The CDR3 contains 12 residues. CDR1 and CDR2 from the germline V gene are SNHLY and FYNNEI. The CDR3 loop reads CASKGRGPEQYF. For the CDR3, the DNA is TGTGCCAGCAAGGGCAGGGGGCCCGAGCAGTACTTC.

The chain joins TRBV9 to TRBJ2-2, with TRBD1 identical over 9 bases. Per the germline V gene, CDR1 is SGDLS and CDR2 is YYNGEE. The CDR3 extends over 15 amino acids. V gave up 0 bases and J gave up 9 bases; unmatched junction bases: 6. In DNA, the CDR3 is TGTGCCAGCAGCGTAGACACAGGGGGCGGCCGGGAGCTGTTTTTT. It encodes CASSVDTGGGRELFF.

In regard to this clone: The same CDR3 arises from other DNA sequences in this sample as well. The rearrangement links TRBV5-4 to TRBJ1-1, with a weak D call TRBD1 (5 bases). The ends were cut back, 0 bases at V and 1 base at J, with 10 bases in the middle. Germline V gene lookup returns CDR1 SGHNT and CDR2 YYREEE (reference sequence). CDR3 size: 15 residues. CDR3 bases: TGTGCCAGCAGCTTGGCGGGGGTATGGAACACTGAAGCTTTCTTT. This translates into CASSLAGVWNTEAFF.

This rearrangement joins TRBV30 to TRBJ1-2; D gene uncertain. V was clipped by 2 bases and J by 8 bases, with 9 bases between them. This CDR3 has 11 amino acids. Germline loops: CDR1 GTSNPN, CDR2 SVGIG (reference sequence). The CDR3 coding sequence is TGTGCCTGGAGTATATCTTCCGGCTACACCTTC. Translating gives CAWSISSGYTF.